This T cell receptor (beta chain) was recorded in a study of cytomegalovirus exposure and HLA in healthy donors (dated by TCRdb to about 2017). Broadly, across the study: An earlier analysis of 550 to 700 of the donors reported 250 to 350 Gb of sequence data and 117 million unique TCR beta sequences from about 200 million T cells. Typing coverage varied by locus: about 629-630 donors for A, B, C, DRB1 and DQB1; 500 to 550 for DQA1; around 610 for DPA1; 450 to 480 for DPB1. Several DR-DQ haplotypes were handled as single units for association and clustering because linkage in the cohort was strong. Among the roughly 400 genotyped donors, under 90% belonged to the genetic ancestry cluster associated with self-reported Caucasian donors. Approximately 330 gigabases of sequencing data and 70 million to 95 million unique TCR sequences made up an early release that covered approximately 700 HLA-typed donors. All discovery cohort repertoires had been generated on a single sequencing platform. In an earlier analysis of roughly 540 of the donors, high-throughput TCR beta sequencing was used to judge whether each TCR beta V gene segment behaved as functional or pseudogenic. The T cell repertoires of roughly 660 subjects were profiled by immunosequencing and related to cytomegalovirus serostatus. In a later analysis, previously published TCR beta repertoires from several hundred donors were re-analyzed and high-resolution HLA genotyping was added so that TCR occurrence patterns could be studied. In addition to the first cohort of around 670 subjects, a separate validation cohort of under 150 different subjects was used. In a later genetic analysis, genome-wide SNP genotypes for about 65% of the roughly 670 donors were used, and that subset was treated as a discovery cohort. In the later analysis, no new phenotypic data were used to find candidate immune exposures; instead, reliance was placed on TCR beta sequences and their occurrence across donors. The study combined high-throughput TCR immunosequencing, statistical association of individual TCRs with disease status, and machine learning to predict cytomegalovirus infection status. Donor age, sex, ethnicity and CMV serostatus were compiled together with the repertoire data. Both class I and class II loci were covered by HLA typing, at four-digit resolution. Across around 400 genotyped donors of the cohort, an average of about 240,000 unique TCR beta nucleotide sequences per donor were sequenced, and 15% to 20% of those sequences were non-productive. The study aimed to test whether signatures of past pathogen exposure could be identified by cataloging public T cell receptors. The study at large found these results: Some IMGT-functional V segments, including TRBV6-2 and TRBV6-3, could not be distinguished by the 87-base-pair reads and were therefore excluded. The classifier was reported to diagnose cytomegalovirus status with high specificity and sensitivity in both the original cohort and the validation cohort. In a later analysis, about 16,000 TCR beta sequences were associated with specific HLA alleles at a false discovery rate of 0.05. For the cohort, immune exposure information was limited to CMV serostatus. V-gene and J-gene trimming of TCR beta chains was associated with a missense DCLRE1C variant in a later genetic analysis, and the association was replicated in an independent cohort. A group of highly shared sequence variants was considered likely to be a technical artifact of the sequencing pipeline. Assigning TCR associations to individual alleles was difficult when HLA alleles, especially DR and DQ, strongly co-occurred. In a later analysis, HLA-associated TCR beta chains showed more clonal expansion and lower generation probabilities than non-associated chains that were equally common. Roughly 15 rarely observed V segments, including chromosome 9 orphons, were excluded from the earlier analysis of just under 600 of the donors because counts were too low. In an earlier analysis of around 600 of the donors, most TCR beta V segments appeared in productive rearrangements about 87% or about 30% of the time, broadly matching IMGT annotations. The cohort was sequenced for TCR beta chains only, and without alpha or paired-chain data the features that could be detected were limited. According to a later analysis, TCR association rates differed among HLA loci, with DRB1 alleles showing the most associated TCRs and HLA-C alleles showing the fewest. According to a later analysis, most CMV-associated TCR beta chains appeared to be HLA-restricted, and the HLA associations seemed to be driven largely by CMV exposure. Because HLA typing was unavailable for some donors at each locus, only the typed subset was used in association tests. Most TCR sequences were observed very rarely across donors, whereas some public TCRs were present in many individuals. In a later genetic analysis, fewer N-insertions in productive TCRs were reported among donors in an Asian-associated ancestry cluster than the 666-donor mean. It was suggested by the authors that the approach could potentially be generalized to other disease states and immunological phenotypes. A further reported finding was that TCR beta sequences accurately predicted the HLA-A and HLA-B alleles for most subjects in the first cohort. A few of the identified cytomegalovirus-associated TCR beta chains were confirmed in vitro to be specific for cytomegalovirus antigens. The study listed 170 or so TCR beta chains as associated with cytomegalovirus. Several of the top co-occurrence clusters appeared to be linked to parvovirus B19, influenza, CMV and Epstein-Barr virus, according to a later analysis. Correlated functional status among segregating V segments might be attributable to linkage disequilibrium, but an unknown experimental factor could not be ruled out. Presence/absence analyses assumed roughly uniform sequencing depth across donors, an assumption that may not hold.

The cohort was made up of under 800 healthy bone marrow donors. Cohort members were all nominally healthy when sampled, although unrecorded immune exposures were likely present. The donor was CMV seronegative and was included in the group of several hundred seronegative cohort members. A peripheral blood sample was collected from each donor, and TCR beta sequencing was performed on peripheral blood mononuclear cells. The Qiagen DNeasy Blood Extraction Kit was used to extract genomic DNA from the blood cell samples. The library came from the immunoSEQ multiplex PCR assay. A mixture of 60 forward primers for TCR Vbeta segments and 13 reverse primers for TCR Jbeta segments was used in the multiplex PCR. The CDR3 region of rearranged TCR beta genes was amplified from genomic DNA by a multiplex PCR assay. On the Illumina HiSeq System, the amplified TCR beta libraries were sequenced as 87-base-pair reads. As for the original processing: A later analysis counted 65 million to 90 million unique TCR beta chains across the 666 repertoires, and approximately 11 million of these chains were shared by at least two donors. Raw reads were error-corrected and collapsed into unique sequences by a nearest-neighbor algorithm in which closely related sequences were merged to remove PCR and sequencing errors. To assign V, D and J gene segments, CDR3 sequences were aligned to IMGT reference sequences. For a sequence to be retained, a match of at least six nucleotides to both a V gene segment and a J gene segment was required. Rearrangements were classified as productive when the CDR3 lacked stop codons and remained in frame with V and J, and all other rearrangements were classified as non-productive. Following IMGT convention, CDR3 was defined as the stretch from the second conserved V-encoded cysteine up to the conserved J-encoded phenylalanine. In an earlier analysis of around 540 of the donors, sequences lacking an unambiguous match to a single V gene segment were excluded. In an earlier analysis of approximately 560 of the donors, a V segment was called functional when productive rearrangements were above 56.7%, and segregating when the standard deviation between donors exceeded 5%. To diagnose cytomegalovirus status from the catalog of TCR beta chain sequences, a statistical classification framework was built. In a later analysis, TCR nucleotide sequences were compared against IMGT/GENE-DB human TR gene sequences so that V and J genes could be assigned. The TCRdist pipeline was used in a later analysis to assign CDR3 sequences and most-parsimonious VDJ recombination scenarios. A later analysis defined each TCR beta chain by its CDR3 amino acid sequence plus V-gene family, and excluded reads lacking a unique V-gene family. In a later analysis, some 600 highly shared, low-generation-probability nucleotide sequences were removed to address suspected cross-contamination and a sequencing artifact. In a later analysis, a clonal expansion index for each public chain was calculated from normalized within-repertoire ranks of inferred template counts. In a later analysis, generation probabilities were computed using a VDJ recombination model fitted to out-of-frame rearrangements, and the results were checked against IGoR. In a later analysis, hypergeometric tests were used to score TCR-TCR, TCR-HLA and TCR-CMV co-occurrence, with a repertoire-size bias correction applied to TCR pairs. False discovery rates were estimated in a later analysis by permuting HLA or CMV assignments 20 times. In a later analysis, co-occurring TCRs were grouped using DBSCAN, and TCRdist sequence similarity was added for clustering within HLA-allele-positive subsets. Repertoires with fewer than 30,000 or more than 120,000 public chains were left out of co-occurrence clustering, as were about five repertoires with anomalous nucleotide sharing. As stored in TCRdb, this immuneACCESS dataset retains in-frame rearrangements with V and J assigned. A fraction of the clones does not appear; measured against another copy, unresolved V genes explain less than half of the discrepancy, and the remainder lacks a known reason. For V, J and clone size, that table is used; D and trimming come from the DNA. The sample data list 89,000 or so clones, and 70% to 75% of these were observed just once. The biggest ten clones account for roughly 4.2% of the sample.

As regards this clone: It lacks a known antigen. Per-nucleotide qualities are absent, and no much larger clonotype sits a single base away.

From cysteine to phenylalanine, the CDR3 is 13 amino acids long. The DNA shown is the 39-base CDR3, in frame from base 1. Sequenced sample: PBMCs. The receptor comes from a man aged 55 to 70 in good health and CMV-seronegative. This chain joins TRBV21-1 to TRBJ1-5. TRBV21-1 is termed a pseudogene. The DNA sequence is as follows: TGTGCCAGCAGCACCGTGCGAGGGCAGCCCCAGCATTTT. Its product reads: CASSTVRGQPQHF.